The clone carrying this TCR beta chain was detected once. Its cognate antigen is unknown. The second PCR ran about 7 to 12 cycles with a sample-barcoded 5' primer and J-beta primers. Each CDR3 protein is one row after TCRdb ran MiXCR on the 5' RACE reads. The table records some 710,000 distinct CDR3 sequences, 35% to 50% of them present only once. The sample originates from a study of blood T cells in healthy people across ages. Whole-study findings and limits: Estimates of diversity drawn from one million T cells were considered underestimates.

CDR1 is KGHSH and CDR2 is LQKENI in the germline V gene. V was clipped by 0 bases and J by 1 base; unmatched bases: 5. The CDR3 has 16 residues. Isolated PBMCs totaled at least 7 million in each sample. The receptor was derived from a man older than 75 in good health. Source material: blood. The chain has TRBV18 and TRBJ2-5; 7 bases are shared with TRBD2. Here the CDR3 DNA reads TGTGCCAGCTCACCACCGAGCGGGGATAGCCAAGAGACCCAGTACTTC. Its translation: CASSPPSGDSQETQYF.